These T cell receptor beta chains were read from a single sample in a study of post-analysis software for immune sequencing data. TCRdb re-called the PCR reads through MiXCR, storing one row per CDR3 protein. The sample yields approximately 350,000 distinct CDR3 sequences, about a third seen once. The sequenced sample was blood. These receptors were obtained from a girl between 10 and 17 years old with multiple sclerosis. CDR3s include the opening cysteine and the closing phenylalanine or tryptophan. D genes are given only for firm matches. Part of the rows lack a size; the others show once, few, many or a class for expanded clones.

>.|.|TRBV5-1|TRBJ2-6
TGCGCCAGCAGCTGGGATCCCTCTGGGGCCAACGTCCTGACTTTC
CASSWDPSGANVLTF
>TRBD1|.|TRBV5-1|TRBJ2-1
TGCGCCAGCGACTCTGGACAGGGGGCTTACAATGAGCAGTTCTTC
CASDSGQGAYNEQFF
>.|many|TRBV5-1|TRBJ2-3
TGCGCCAGCAGCTTGGATCAGAGCACAGATACGCAGTATTTT
CASSLDQSTDTQYF
>TRBD1|few|TRBV12-3/TRBV12-4|TRBJ2-1
TGTGCCAGCAGTCCGGGACAGGGGAACAATGAGCAGTTCTTC
CASSPGQGNNEQFF
>.|.|TRBV5-1|TRBJ2-5
TGCGCCAGCAGCTCCGGGGCCGGGCCAGAGACCCAGTACTTC
CASSSGAGPETQYF
>.|.|TRBV13|TRBJ2-4
TGTGCCAGCAGCTTAGGAGGATTCACAGGGACCTTAAACATTCAGTACTTC
CASSLGGFTGTLNIQYF
>.|.|TRBV6-2/TRBV6-3|TRBJ1-2
TGTGCCAGCCAGGGCCGGGGCCGGAACTATGGCTACACCTTC
CASQGRGRNYGYTF
>TRBD1|few|TRBV2|TRBJ1-1
TGTGCCAGCAGTGGGACAGGGCCCCACACTGAAGCTTTCTTT
CASSGTGPHTEAFF
>TRBD1|.|TRBV5-4|TRBJ2-5
TGTGCCATGGGACAGGGGGAAGAGACCCAGTACTTC
CAMGQGEETQYF
>.|.|TRBV6-5|TRBJ1-1
TGTGCCAGCAGTTACTCGTGGCAGAACACTGAAGCTTTCTTT
CASSYSWQNTEAFF
>.|few|TRBV6-1|TRBJ2-5
TGTGCCAGCAGTGAAGCGCAAGAGGGGATATGGACCCAAGAGACCCAGTACTTC
CASSEAQEGIWTQETQYF
>TRBD1|.|TRBV20-1|TRBJ2-3
TGCAGTGCTAGAAGATACGGGGACAGGGGGCTGGATACGCAGTATTTT
CSARRYGDRGLDTQYF
>TRBD1|.|TRBV5-1|TRBJ2-3
TGCGCCAGCAAAGACAGGGGTGTTTCAGATACGCAGTATTTT
CASKDRGVSDTQYF
>.|.|TRBV4-1|TRBJ2-3
TGCGCCAGCAGCCAAGATGACGTTGCCACAGATACGCAGTATTTT
CASSQDDVATDTQYF
>.|few|TRBV14|TRBJ2-5
TGTGCCAGCAGCCAAGGACTCCGACGGACCCAGTACTTC
CASSQGLRRTQYF
>.|.|TRBV5-1|TRBJ2-7
TGCGCCAGCAGCTGGGGGCCGTCCTCCTACGAGCAGTACTTC
CASSWGPSSYEQYF
>.|.|TRBV7-9|TRBJ2-1
TGTGCCAGCAGCTCGCCGGGACTTGAGCAGTTCTTC
CASSSPGLEQFF
>.|few|TRBV4-3|TRBJ2-1
TGCGCCAGCAGCCAAGATCGAGTGGGGACTCCCGCCTACAATGAGCAGTTCTTC
CASSQDRVGTPAYNEQFF
>.|once|TRBV9|TRBJ1-1
TGTGCCAGCAGCGTAGATGGGCGGGCAGAAGCTTTCTTT
CASSVDGRAEAFF
>.|.|TRBV7-9|TRBJ2-3
TGTGCCAGCAGCGCACAGGGAGGGTACGGGACAGATACGCAGTATTTT
CASSAQGGYGTDTQYF
>TRBD1|.|TRBV7-8|TRBJ1-4
TGTGCCAGCAGCTCGAATGACAGGGGAGATGAAAAACTGTTTTTT
CASSSNDRGDEKLFF
>TRBD1|many|TRBV12-3/TRBV12-4|TRBJ2-7
TGTGCCAGCAGTTTAAGGGGGCCCTCCTACGAGCAGTACTTC
CASSLRGPSYEQYF
>TRBD1|.|TRBV10-3|TRBJ2-7
TGTGCCATCAGGGCGGACAGGGACACCTACGAGCAGTACTTC
CAIRADRDTYEQYF
>.|.|TRBV7-2|TRBJ2-2
TGTGCCAGCAGCTTCGTTTCGAACACCGGGGAGCTGTTTTTT
CASSFVSNTGELFF
>.|few|TRBV24-1|TRBJ2-7
TGTGCCACCAGTGAAAGAGGGTACGAGCAGTACTTC
CATSERGYEQYF
>TRBD2|.|TRBV10-2|TRBJ2-3
TGCGCCAGCAGGGTAGCGGGGAGCACAGATACGCAGTATTTT
CASRVAGSTDTQYF
>TRBD1|many|TRBV3-1|TRBJ2-7
TGTGCCAGCAGTTCGATCCGGGACAGCGATTACGAGCAGTACTTC
CASSSIRDSDYEQYF
>.|.|TRBV29-1|TRBJ1-1
TGCAGCGTCGAGGGGCGCACTGAAGCTTTCTTT
CSVEGRTEAFF
>.|few|TRBV6-1|TRBJ1-2
TGTGCCAGCAGTGGACTGGGGGCGGACTATGGCTACACCTTC
CASSGLGADYGYTF
>TRBD2|once|TRBV6-6|TRBJ2-7
TGTGCCAGCAGCTCTATTTTAGCGGGGGTCGAGCAGTACTTC
CASSSILAGVEQYF
>TRBD2|.|TRBV20-1|TRBJ2-5
TGCAGTGCTAGAGCCGGGGGGGCTATCGAAGAGACCCAGTACTTC
CSARAGGAIEETQYF
>TRBD2|.|TRBV6-2/TRBV6-3|TRBJ2-1
TGTGCCAGCAGGATCACTAGCGGCAATGAGCAGTTCTTC
CASRITSGNEQFF
>.|few|TRBV4-2|TRBJ2-7
TGTGCCAGCAGCCATCCGGACGCGAAATTAGGGGAGCAGTACTTC
CASSHPDAKLGEQYF
>.|.|TRBV20-1|TRBJ1-1
TGCAGTGCCAACAGGGATACGAACACTGAAGCTTTCTTT
CSANRDTNTEAFF
>TRBD2|.|TRBV5-6|TRBJ2-3
TGTGCCAGCAGCTTGAGACTAGCGGGGGGCCGAGATACGCAGTATTTT
CASSLRLAGGRDTQYF
>TRBD1|.|TRBV18|TRBJ2-3
TGTGCCAGCTCAATTGGACAGGCCGCAGATACGCAGTATTTT
CASSIGQAADTQYF
>.|.|TRBV7-9|TRBJ2-7
TGTGCCAGCAGCCCGATCATAGAGCAGTACTTC
CASSPIIEQYF
>.|.|TRBV5-1|TRBJ2-6
TGCGCCAGCAGCCCGGACAGCTCTGGGGCCAACGTCCGGACTTTC
CASSPDSSGANVRTF
>.|.|TRBV12-3/TRBV12-4|TRBJ1-1
TGTGCCAGCAGTCCGGAGGGACGGGGGAACACTGAAGCTTTCTTT
CASSPEGRGNTEAFF
>.|.|TRBV28|TRBJ1-1
TGTGCCAGCAGTTTCGGACTTGAAGCTTTCTTT
CASSFGLEAFF
>.|few|TRBV18|TRBJ1-4
TGTGCCAGCTCACAATCGCCGTTAACTAATGAAAAACTGTTTTTT
CASSQSPLTNEKLFF
>.|few|TRBV2|TRBJ1-2
TGTGCCAGCCGACATGGGACGGGAGGCTACACCTTC
CASRHGTGGYTF
>.|.|TRBV5-1|TRBJ1-1
TGCGCCAGCAGCTTGGACGGGGGGCGAAACACTGAAGCTTTCTTT
CASSLDGGRNTEAFF
>.|few|TRBV4-3|TRBJ1-6
TGCGCCAGCAGCCAAGAACAAGTGCCCTATAATTCACCCCTCCACTTT
CASSQEQVPYNSPLHF
>.|few|TRBV29-1|TRBJ2-5
TGCAGCGTTGAAGAGCCGGGAGAAGAGACCCAGTACTTC
CSVEEPGEETQYF
>TRBD1|.|TRBV25-1|TRBJ2-1
TGTGCCAGCAGTGAGACAGGGGGCTCCTACAATGAGCAGTTCTTC
CASSETGGSYNEQFF
>.|few|TRBV28|TRBJ2-7
TGTGCCAGCAGTACCGCGACGGGGAGCTCCTACGAGCAGTACTTC
CASSTATGSSYEQYF
>.|few|TRBV7-9|TRBJ2-7
TGTGCCAGCAGCTTAGACAGGGTCACCTACGAGCAGTACTTC
CASSLDRVTYEQYF
>TRBD2|few|TRBV4-2|TRBJ2-5
TGTGCCAGCAGCCAAGGGGGAGGGTCGGCTGAGACCCAGTACTTC
CASSQGGGSAETQYF